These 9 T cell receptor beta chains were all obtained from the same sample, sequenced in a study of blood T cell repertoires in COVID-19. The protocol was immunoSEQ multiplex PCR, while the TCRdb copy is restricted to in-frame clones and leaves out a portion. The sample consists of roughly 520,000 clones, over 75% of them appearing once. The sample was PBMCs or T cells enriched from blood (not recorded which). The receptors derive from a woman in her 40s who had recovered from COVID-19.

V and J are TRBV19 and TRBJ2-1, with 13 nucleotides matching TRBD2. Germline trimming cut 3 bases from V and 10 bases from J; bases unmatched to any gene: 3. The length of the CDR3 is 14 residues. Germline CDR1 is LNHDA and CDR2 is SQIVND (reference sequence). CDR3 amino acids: CASSIGGLAGEQFF. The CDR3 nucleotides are TGTGCCAGTAGTATCGGGGGACTAGCGGGGGAGCAGTTCTTC.

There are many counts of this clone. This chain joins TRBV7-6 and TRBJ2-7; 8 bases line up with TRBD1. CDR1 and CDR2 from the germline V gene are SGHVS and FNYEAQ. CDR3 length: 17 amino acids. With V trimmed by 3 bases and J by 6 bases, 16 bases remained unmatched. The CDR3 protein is CASSLATRDRPSLEQYF. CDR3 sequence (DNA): TGTGCCAGCAGCTTGGCTACCCGGGACAGGCCCTCCCTCGAGCAGTACTTC.

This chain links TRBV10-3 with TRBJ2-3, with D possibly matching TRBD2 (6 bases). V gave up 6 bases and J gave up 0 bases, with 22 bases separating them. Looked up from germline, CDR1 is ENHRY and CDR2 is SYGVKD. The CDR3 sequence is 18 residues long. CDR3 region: CAIRDTIGGSTSTDTQYF. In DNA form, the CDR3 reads TGTGCCATCAGAGACACGATCGGAGGGTCCACTAGCACAGATACGCAGTATTTT.

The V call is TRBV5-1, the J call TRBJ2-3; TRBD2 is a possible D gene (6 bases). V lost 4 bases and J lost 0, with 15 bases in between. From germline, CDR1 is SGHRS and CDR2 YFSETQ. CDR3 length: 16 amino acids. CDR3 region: CASSPGVDLSTDTQYF. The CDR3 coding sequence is TGCGCCAGCAGCCCGGGAGTCGACCTAAGCACAGATACGCAGTATTTT.

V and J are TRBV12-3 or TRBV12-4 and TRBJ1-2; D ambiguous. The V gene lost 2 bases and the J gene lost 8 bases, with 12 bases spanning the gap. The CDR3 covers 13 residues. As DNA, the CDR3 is TGTGCCAGCAGTTTAAGCGGGGTTGGCGGCTACACCTTC. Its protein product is CASSLSGVGGYTF.

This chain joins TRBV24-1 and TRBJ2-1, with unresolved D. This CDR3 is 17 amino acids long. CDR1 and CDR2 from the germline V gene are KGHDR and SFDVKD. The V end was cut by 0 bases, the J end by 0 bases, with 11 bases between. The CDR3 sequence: CATSDLSNRSSYNEQFF. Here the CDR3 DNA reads TGTGCCACCAGTGATTTGTCAAACCGGAGCTCCTACAATGAGCAGTTCTTC.

CDR3 protein: CASSLVGSGLSGMYNEQFF. The DNA for the CDR3 is TGTGCCAGCAGCTTAGTAGGGAGTGGGTTAAGCGGGATGTACAATGAGCAGTTCTTC. The V gene is TRBV7-2, the J gene TRBJ2-1; 7 bases are shared with TRBD2. V lost 1 base to trimming and J lost 4 bases; unmatched junction nucleotides: 16. Germline V CDR1 and CDR2: SGHTA, FQGNSA. This CDR3 comprises 19 residues.

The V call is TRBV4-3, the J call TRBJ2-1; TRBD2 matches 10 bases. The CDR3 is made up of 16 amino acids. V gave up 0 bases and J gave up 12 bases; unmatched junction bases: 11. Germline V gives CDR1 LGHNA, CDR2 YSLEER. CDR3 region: CASSQDRASGRYPQFF. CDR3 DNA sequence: TGCGCCAGCAGCCAAGATAGGGCTAGCGGGAGATACCCGCAGTTCTTC.

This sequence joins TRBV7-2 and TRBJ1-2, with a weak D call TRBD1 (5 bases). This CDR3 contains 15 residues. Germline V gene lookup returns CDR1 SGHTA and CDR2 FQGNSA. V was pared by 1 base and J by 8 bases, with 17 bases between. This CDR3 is CASSLVWQGSAGYTF. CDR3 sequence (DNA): TGTGCCAGCAGCTTAGTGTGGCAGGGTTCGGCAGGCTACACCTTC. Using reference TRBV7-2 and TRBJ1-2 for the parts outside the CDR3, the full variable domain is GAGVSQSPSNKVTEKGKDVELRCDPISGHTALYWYRQSLGQGLEFLIYFQGNSAPDKSGLPSDRFSAERTGGSVSTLTIQRTQQEDSAVYLCASSLVWQGSAGYTFGSGTRLTVV.